In this sample, the clone carrying this T cell receptor (beta chain) turned up once. Its antigen remains unidentified. Each donor's status was that of a healthy bone marrow donor. It was with 60 Vbeta and 13 Jbeta primers that the PCR ran. Method: immunoSEQ multiplex PCR; TCRdb's copy keeps in-frame clones and lacks some. This sample has 200,000 or so clones, with more than 75% found just once. V lost 4 bases, J lost 5 bases, and 11 bases stayed unmatched. The V gene's germline CDR1 is SGDLS and CDR2 YYNGEE. CDR3 length: 15 amino acids. The data were taken from a study of cytomegalovirus exposure and HLA in healthy donors. Across the whole study: Earlier results showed 90 million to 120 million unique TCR beta sequences derived from 150 million to 200 million T cells.

General study results and limits: Per published accounts, TCR beta sequences correctly predicted the HLA-A and HLA-B alleles of most subjects. While the bulk of TCR sequences proved rare, some public TCRs turned up in many donors.

The chain carries TRBV9 and TRBJ1-2; TRBD1 matches 7 bases. This clonotype was obtained from a male donor in good health and CMV-seronegative. The source material was PBMCs. The CDR3, as DNA: TGTGCCAGCAGCCGGGCCCCCGGGACAGCATATGGCTACACCTTC. This encodes CASSRAPGTAYGYTF.